This T cell receptor (beta chain) stems from a study of T cells in Graves' hyperthyroidism and ophthalmopathy. Study details: Once the initial diagnosis was made, peripheral blood was obtained before any treatment.

There are a few counts of this clonotype. Amplified TCR beta CDR3 regions derived from RNA transcripts. HTBI primers were used for first-round RT-PCR of the TCR CDR3. From the multiplex PCR reads, TCRdb called clonotypes with MiXCR, one entry per CDR3 protein. The table shows around 490,000 distinct CDR3 sequences, with 15% to 20% occurring only once. The CDR3 has 13 amino acids. CDR1 MNHEY and CDR2 SVGAGI come from the germline V gene. V was cut by 2 bases and J by 5 bases, with 7 bases left in between. This chain uses TRBV6-5 with TRBJ2-1, with unresolved D. The receptor was isolated from a man in his forties or fifties with Graves' ophthalmopathy. The sequencing sample was made of blood. Here the CDR3 reads CASSYGPDNEQFF. In DNA, the CDR3 is TGTGCCAGCAGTTACGGGCCTGACAATGAGCAGTTCTTC.